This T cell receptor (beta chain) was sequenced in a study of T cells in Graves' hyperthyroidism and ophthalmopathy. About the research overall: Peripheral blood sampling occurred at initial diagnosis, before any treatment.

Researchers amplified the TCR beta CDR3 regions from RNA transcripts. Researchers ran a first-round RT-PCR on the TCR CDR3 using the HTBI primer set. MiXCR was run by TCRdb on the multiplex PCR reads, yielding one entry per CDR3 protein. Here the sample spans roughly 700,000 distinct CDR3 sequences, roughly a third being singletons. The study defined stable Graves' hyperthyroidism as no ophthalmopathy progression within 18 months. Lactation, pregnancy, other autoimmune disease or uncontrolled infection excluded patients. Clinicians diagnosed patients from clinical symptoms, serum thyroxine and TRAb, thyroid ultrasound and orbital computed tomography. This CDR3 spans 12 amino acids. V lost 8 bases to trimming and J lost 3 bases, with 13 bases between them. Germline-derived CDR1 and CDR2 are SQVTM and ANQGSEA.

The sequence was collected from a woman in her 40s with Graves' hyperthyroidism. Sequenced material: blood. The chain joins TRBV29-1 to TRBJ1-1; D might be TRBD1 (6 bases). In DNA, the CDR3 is TGCAGCCAAGGGGGTGGGGACACTGAAGCTTTCTTT. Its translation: CSQGGGDTEAFF.